This T cell receptor (beta chain) comes out of a study of cytomegalovirus exposure and HLA in healthy donors. PCR used 60 Vbeta primers and 13 Jbeta primers. The method was immunoSEQ multiplex PCR; TCRdb's version includes in-frame clones alone and lacks a portion of them. Among roughly 200,000 clones listed, roughly 12% were seen once. Germline V gene lookup returns CDR1 LNHDA and CDR2 SQIVND (reference sequence). CDR3 length equals 15 residues. V gave up 6 bases and J gave up 0 bases; unmatched junction bases: 7. This clone has a handful of counts. Material for sequencing was PBMCs. The receptor was isolated from a man aged 45-65 years in good health and CMV-seropositive. V is TRBV19 and J is TRBJ2-5, with 7 positions matching TRBD2. CDR3 region: CASRAGGSHQETQYF. As DNA, the CDR3 is TGTGCCAGTAGGGCCGGGGGGTCCCACCAAGAGACCCAGTACTTC.